One and the same sample provided the 7 T cell receptor beta chains below, sequenced in a study of CD8 T cells in ankylosing spondylitis. The antigens of these receptors remain unknown. Whole-study findings and limits: Ankylosing spondylitis blood appeared to carry a characteristic TCR beta motif of eight or nine highly homologous variants.

TCRdb reprocessed the 5' RACE reads via MiXCR and lists one record per CDR3 protein. The repertoire holds around 490,000 distinct CDR3 sequences, with over 4% as singletons. The sample comprised blood, either unsorted or a sorted T cell fraction (not recorded which). The receptor source for this set is a male donor with ankylosing spondylitis.

This clonotype was seen only a few times. The rearrangement joins TRBV4-1 to TRBJ2-5; 10 bases map to TRBD1. Germline-derived CDR1 and CDR2 are MGHRA and YSYEKL. This CDR3 region has 17 residues. Unmatched junction bases numbered 11, after V lost 4 bases and J lost 3 bases. The chain's CDR3 is CASSPVVRDRGKETQYF. The CDR3 DNA follows: TGCGCCAGCAGCCCAGTGGTCCGGGACAGGGGAAAAGAGACCCAGTACTTC.

This clonotype appeared many times. The chain is built from TRBV20-1 and TRBJ1-4, with D tentatively TRBD1 (6 bases). Germline CDR1 is DFQATT and CDR2 is SNEGSKA (reference sequence). V was shortened by 1 base and J by 8 bases, with 14 bases between the two germline ends. The CDR3 covers 14 residues. The CDR3 loop is CSARGGHDYEKLFF. CDR3 bases: TGCAGTGCTAGAGGGGGACATGATTACGAAAAACTGTTTTTT.

The chain links TRBV9 to TRBJ2-2, with a possible D match to TRBD1 (6 bases). Germline-derived CDR1 and CDR2 are SGDLS and YYNGEE. The V end lost 5 bases, the J end lost 0 bases, and 14 bases lay between the germline ends. The CDR3 sequence is 16 residues long. The chain's CDR3 is CASRRQAQPNTGELFF. In DNA, the CDR3 is TGTGCCAGCAGGAGACAGGCGCAACCGAACACCGGGGAGCTGTTTTTT. The entire variable domain, with the rest obtained from reference TRBV9 and TRBJ2-2, is as follows: DSGVTQTPKHLITATGQRVTLRCSPRSGDLSVYWYQQSLDQGLQFLIQYYNGEERAKGNILERFSAQQFPDLHSELNLSSLELGDSALYFCASRRQAQPNTGELFFGEGSRLTVL.

This clonotype occurred a few times. The chain carries TRBV7-6 and TRBJ2-7, with 7 bases that match TRBD1. V lost 4 bases and J lost 1; bases outside the gene matches: 13. Germline V gene lookup returns CDR1 SGHVS and CDR2 FNYEAQ. This CDR3 is 17 amino acids long. The CDR3, as DNA: TGTGCCAGCAGCTCTAGACCGGACAGGTCGGGGTCCTACGAGCAGTACTTC. Protein product: CASSSRPDRSGSYEQYF.

This clonotype was counted at least ten times. The chain is built from TRBV4-2 and TRBJ2-1, with 7 nucleotides matching TRBD1. The V segment lost 1 base and the J segment 0 bases; nucleotides outside the gene matches: 3. This CDR3 has 16 residues. Germline V CDR1 and CDR2: LGHNA, YNFKEQ. The CDR3 reads CASSQADRVSYNEQFF. As DNA, the CDR3 is TGTGCCAGCAGCCAAGCCGACAGGGTCTCCTACAATGAGCAGTTCTTC.

This clonotype has a count of ten or more. The V call is TRBV28, the J call TRBJ2-7; no clear D gene. V shed 1 base and J shed 2 bases, with 6 bases lying between them. Per the germline V gene, CDR1 is MDHEN and CDR2 is SYDVKM. CDR3 length: 13 residues. The DNA for the CDR3 is TGTGCCAGCAGTTTATTTGAAACCTACGAGCAGTACTTC. Translating gives CASSLFETYEQYF.

This clonotype was observed many times. This chain links TRBV20-1 with TRBJ2-1; D ambiguous. V was shortened by 1 base and J by 4 bases, with 14 bases between the two germline ends. The CDR3 has 15 amino acids. Germline V gene sequence: CDR1 DFQATT, CDR2 SNEGSKA (reference sequence). The CDR3 DNA follows: TGCAGTGCTAGAGTACTCGCGGATGATTACAATGAGCAGTTCTTC. This gives the protein CSARVLADDYNEQFF.